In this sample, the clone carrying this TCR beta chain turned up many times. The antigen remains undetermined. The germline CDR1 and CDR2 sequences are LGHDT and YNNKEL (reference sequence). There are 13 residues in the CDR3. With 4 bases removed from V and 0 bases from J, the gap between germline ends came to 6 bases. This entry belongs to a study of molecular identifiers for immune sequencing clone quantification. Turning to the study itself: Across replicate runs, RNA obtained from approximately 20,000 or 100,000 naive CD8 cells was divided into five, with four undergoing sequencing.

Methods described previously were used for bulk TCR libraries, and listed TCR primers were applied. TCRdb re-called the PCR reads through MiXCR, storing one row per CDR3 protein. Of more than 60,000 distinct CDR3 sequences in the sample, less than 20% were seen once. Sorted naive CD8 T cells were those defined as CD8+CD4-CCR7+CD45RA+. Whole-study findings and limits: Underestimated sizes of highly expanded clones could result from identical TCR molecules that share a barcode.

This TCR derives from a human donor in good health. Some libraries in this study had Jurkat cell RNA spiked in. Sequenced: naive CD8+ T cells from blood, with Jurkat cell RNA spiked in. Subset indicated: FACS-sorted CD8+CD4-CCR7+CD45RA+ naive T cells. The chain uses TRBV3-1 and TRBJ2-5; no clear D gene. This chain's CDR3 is CASSPENQETQYF. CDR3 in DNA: TGTGCCAGCAGCCCGGAGAACCAAGAGACCCAGTACTTC.